The 29 T cell receptor beta chains reported below all come from one sample, sequenced in a study of blood T cells in healthy people across ages. The use of a sample-barcoded 5' primer and a J-beta primer mix characterized a second PCR of roughly 6 to 11 cycles. TCRdb used MiXCR to reprocess the 5' RACE reads, holding one entry per CDR3 protein. The table lists approximately 1,000,000 distinct CDR3 sequences, about two fifths of them singletons, with 10% to 15% in the top ten. Input material: blood. The origin of the receptors is a man between 18 and 35 years old in good health.

With regard to this clonotype: At one boundary the junction diverges from the germline segment, which might be a read error. The chain has TRBV20-1 and TRBJ1-4; 8 positions match TRBD1. CDR3 length equals 15 residues. The germline V gene has CDR1 DFQATT and CDR2 SNEGSKA (reference sequence). CDR3 bases: TGTAGTGCTTTTAAACAGGGGGCAACTAATGAAAAACTGTTTTTT. This sequence encodes CSAFKQGATNEKLFF.

This chain links TRBV2 with TRBJ1-1; a weak D match, TRBD1 (5 bases). Trimming removed 0 bases from V and 1 base from J, with 15 bases in between. Germline CDR1 reads SNHLY; CDR2 reads FYNNEI. The CDR3 runs 17 residues. The CDR3 reads CASSEARQTHGNTEAFF. The CDR3 DNA reads as TGTGCCAGCAGTGAAGCGCGACAGACCCACGGGAACACTGAAGCTTTCTTT.

In this sample, this clonotype turned up a few times. The chain uses TRBV6-1 and TRBJ1-1; perhaps TRBD1 as D (6 bases). With 8 bases removed from V and 7 bases from J, the gap between germline ends came to 14 bases. The CDR3 sequence is 12 residues long. Germline CDR1 reads MNHNS; CDR2 reads SASEGT. This CDR3 is CASATYRVEAFF. DNA of the CDR3: TGTGCCAGCGCTACATACAGGGTTGAAGCTTTCTTT.

CDR3 loop: CASRVDRGLFF. As DNA, the CDR3 is TGTGCCAGCAGAGTGGACAGGGGACTGTTTTTT. The rearrangement uses TRBV2 and TRBJ1-4; 9 nucleotides line up with TRBD1. V lost 6 bases to trimming and J lost 13 bases; unmatched junction nucleotides: 3. This CDR3 is 11 amino acids long. Germline V gene data show CDR1 as SNHLY and CDR2 as FYNNEI. The variable domain in full, with the rest retrieved from reference TRBV2 and TRBJ1-4, is EPEVTQTPSHQVTQMGQEVILRCVPISNHLYFYWYRQILGQKVEFLVSFYNNEISEKSEIFDDQFSVERPDGSNFTLKIRSTKLEDSAMYFCASRVDRGLFFGSGTQLSVL.

In its sample, this clonotype was seen a few times. This chain links TRBV7-2 with TRBJ2-3; D remains ambiguous. The CDR3 is 14 amino acids. With 1 base removed from V and 4 bases from J, the gap between germline ends came to 9 bases. Germline lookup yields CDR1 SGHTA and CDR2 FQGNSA. The CDR3 reads CASSLGQMADTQYF. The CDR3 bases are TGTGCCAGCAGCTTAGGCCAGATGGCAGATACGCAGTATTTT.

This clonotype was detected ten times or more. The rearrangement links TRBV4-3 to TRBJ2-3; D not certain. Trimming took off 0 bases at V and 6 bases at J, with 7 bases between the two ends. Looked up from germline, CDR1 is LGHNA and CDR2 is YSLEER. This CDR3 is built from 13 residues. The CDR3 is CASSQEYWDTQYF. CDR3 in DNA: TGCGCCAGCAGCCAAGAGTACTGGGATACGCAGTATTTT.

The CDR3 DNA sequence: TGTGCCAGCAGTCCAGAGGGGTCGGGAAGCACTGAAGCTTTCTTT. It yields the protein CASSPEGSGSTEAFF. The genes are TRBV6-5 and TRBJ1-1; possible D gene TRBD1, 5 bases. The CDR3 extends over 15 amino acids. The ends were cut back, 5 bases at V and 4 bases at J, with 17 bases in the middle. Germline loops: CDR1 MNHEY, CDR2 SVGAGI.

This clonotype was counted between two and nine times. The chain recombines TRBV7-2 with TRBJ1-5; D gene unclear. Germline loops: CDR1 SGHTA, CDR2 FQGNSA. Deletions cut 2 bases from V and 9 bases from J, with 17 bases between. The CDR3 is 15 amino acids. CDR3 DNA: TGTGCCAGCAGCTTACATGAGGCCTCATCTTCGCCCCAGCATTTT. This codes for CASSLHEASSSPQHF.

This chain joins TRBV11-1 and TRBJ1-3, with D possibly being TRBD1 (6 bases). V lost 4 bases, J lost 0 bases, and 10 bases lay in between. Germline V lookup: CDR1 SGHAT, CDR2 FQDESV (reference sequence). CDR3 length: 15 residues. DNA for the CDR3: TGTGCCAGCAGCTCGACAGGAGGCTCTGGAAACACCATATATTTT. It yields the protein CASSSTGGSGNTIYF.

A note on this clonotype: The junction shows a germline mismatch at one end, possibly a read error. The V call is TRBV12-3 or TRBV12-4, the J call TRBJ2-7; D perhaps matches TRBD2 (7 bases). The better agreement between TRBJ2-5 and the DNA end casts doubt on the J call. The CDR3 totals 14 residues. CDR3 in amino acids: CAGSSNREGETQYF. The CDR3 DNA reads as TGTGCCGGCAGTTCCAACAGGGAGGGGGAGACCCAGTACTTC.

This clonotype has ten or more counts. This chain links TRBV10-3 with TRBJ2-7, with D possibly being TRBD2 (5 bases). The germline V gene encodes CDR1 ENHRY and CDR2 SYGVKD. The V end was cut by 3 bases, the J end by 4 bases, with 16 bases between. The CDR3 runs 15 residues. CDR3 nucleotide sequence: TGTGCCATCAGTGACCCCGGAGCGGTCGATTACGAGCAGTACTTC. This sequence encodes CAISDPGAVDYEQYF.

This clonotype was recorded only once. The CDR3 loop reads CASIGRNYGYTF. CDR3 DNA: TGTGCCAGCATAGGAAGAAACTATGGCTACACCTTC. The rearrangement joins TRBV6-2 or TRBV6-3 to TRBJ1-2; D unresolved. Looked up from germline, CDR1 is MNHEY and CDR2 is SVGEGT. Trimming pared 7 bases from V and 2 bases from J, leaving 8 bases between. CDR3 length: 12 amino acids.

Concerning this clonotype itself: This may be a read error, as it is one base from a much larger clone. The CDR3 bases are TGTGCCAACAGCGTAGAGGGCGGGTCTAACTATGGCTACACCTTC. It is translated as CANSVEGGSNYGYTF. This chain links TRBV9 with TRBJ1-2, with unresolved D. CDR1 is SGDLS and CDR2 is YYNGEE in the germline V gene. This CDR3 region has 15 residues. The full variable domain, rest sourced from reference TRBV9 and TRBJ1-2, is DSGVTQTPKHLITATGQRVTLRCSPRSGDLSVYWYQQSLDQGLQFLIQYYNGEERAKGNILERFSAQQFPDLHSELNLSSLELGDSALYFCANSVEGGSNYGYTFGSGTRLTVV.

The CDR3 DNA is TGCAGTGCTAGAGGTCTAGAGGGTTCGTACAATGAGCAGTTCTTC. Amino acid sequence: CSARGLEGSYNEQFF. The chain recombines TRBV20-1 with TRBJ2-1; weak D call: TRBD2 (5 bases). This CDR3 contains 15 residues. The germline V and J ends were trimmed by 1 base and 4 bases, with 14 bases remaining between them. In germline, CDR1 is DFQATT, CDR2 SNEGSKA (reference sequence).

The chain combines TRBV7-2 with TRBJ2-1; 11 bases agree with TRBD2. CDR3 length: 17 residues. Germline loops: CDR1 SGHTA, CDR2 FQGNSA. J was trimmed by 1 base and V by 5 bases; bases with no gene match: 7. CDR3 DNA: TGTACCAGCAGCGATAGTGGGACTAGCGGTTCCTACAATGAGCAGTTCTTC. Amino acids: CTSSDSGTSGSYNEQFF.

The chain links TRBV7-9 to TRBJ2-2; 8 bases agree with TRBD1. Germline CDR1 is SEHNR and CDR2 is FQNEAQ (reference sequence). CDR3 length equals 14 residues. Trimming removed 3 bases from V and 6 bases from J; junction bases left unmatched: 3. The CDR3 DNA sequence: TGTGCCAGCAGCTTGGACAGGGTCGCCGGGGAGCTGTTTTTT. It translates to CASSLDRVAGELFF.

This clonotype was detected many times. The J gene is TRBJ2-5, the V gene TRBV12-3 or TRBV12-4; D is unclear. The CDR3 consists of 14 residues. Trimming removed 1 base at V and 1 base at J, with 7 bases between. CDR3 nucleotides: TGTGCCAGCAGTTTAGGGTCAGCCCAAGAGACCCAGTACTTC. This translates into CASSLGSAQETQYF.

V and J are TRBV25-1 and TRBJ2-1; 8 bases are shared with TRBD1. The CDR3 extends over 15 amino acids. V lost 2 bases to trimming and J lost 7 bases; unmatched junction nucleotides: 7. From germline, CDR1 is MGHDK and CDR2 SYGVNS. CDR3 sequence (DNA): TGTGCCAGCAGTGAAGACAGGGGCTCCCTTAATGAGCAGTTCTTC. The encoded protein is CASSEDRGSLNEQFF.

Many counts were recorded for this clonotype. The chain couples TRBV11-2 to TRBJ1-2; TRBD1 is a possible D gene (5 bases). This CDR3 has 15 residues. Trimming removed 5 bases from V and 2 bases from J, with 15 bases in between. Germline CDR1 reads SGHAT; CDR2 reads FQNNGV. CDR3 residues: CASSPNPRVNYGYTF. The CDR3 DNA is TGTGCCAGCAGCCCTAACCCCAGGGTAAACTATGGCTACACCTTC.

This chain uses TRBV12-3 or TRBV12-4 with TRBJ2-1, with TRBD2 matching 9 bases. This CDR3 region has 16 residues. V gave up 4 bases and J gave up 2 bases; unmatched junction bases: 6. CDR3 nucleotides: TGTGCCAGCAGTTCTTTAGCGGGGGCGACCTACAATGAGCAGTTCTTC. It yields the protein CASSSLAGATYNEQFF.

V gene TRBV7-2 combines with J gene TRBJ2-2, with D tentatively TRBD1 (6 bases). Germline CDR1 and CDR2: SGHTA and FQGNSA. This CDR3 has 15 amino acids. Trimming removed 3 bases at V and 4 bases at J, with 12 bases between. For the CDR3, the DNA is TGTGCCAGCAGCTTGGGACACGTTAGCACCGGGGAGCTGTTTTTT. Translation: CASSLGHVSTGELFF.

The chain links TRBV11-2 to TRBJ2-7; 7 nucleotides agree with TRBD1. Germline V lookup: CDR1 SGHAT, CDR2 FQNNGV. This CDR3 spans 15 amino acids. V shed 5 bases and J 7 bases; nucleotides not matched to a gene: 14. The CDR3: CASSRTGTESGEQYF. The CDR3 region has the DNA TGTGCCAGCAGCCGTACCGGGACAGAGTCGGGGGAGCAGTACTTC.

The genes are TRBV29-1 and TRBJ2-5; D is possibly TRBD1 (5 bases). Germline V lookup: CDR1 SQVTM, CDR2 ANQGSEA. CDR3 length: 13 amino acids. V lost 6 bases to trimming and J lost 2 bases, with 13 bases between them. DNA for the CDR3: TGCAGCGTAGCGACAGTCCCTCAAGAGACCCAGTACTTC. Protein sequence: CSVATVPQETQYF.

The chain joins TRBV6-6 to TRBJ2-5; 10 positions match TRBD1. The CDR3 covers 14 residues. Germline V CDR1 and CDR2: MNHNY, SVGAGI (reference sequence). With V trimmed by 7 bases and J by 5 bases, 7 bases remained unmatched. This CDR3 reads CASNQTGGRETQYF. The CDR3, as DNA: TGTGCCAGCAACCAGACAGGGGGCAGGGAGACCCAGTACTTC.

J is TRBJ2-1 and V is TRBV7-9; 14 bases are shared with TRBD2. The CDR3 is 16 residues long. Germline assignment: CDR1 SEHNR and CDR2 FQNEAQ (reference sequence). The V segment lost 4 bases and the J segment 7 bases; nucleotides outside the gene matches: 6. The CDR3 nucleotides read TGTGCCAGCAGCTCGCCGGGACTAGCGGGGGTGAATGAGCAGTTCTTC. Encoded protein: CASSSPGLAGVNEQFF.

This clonotype was seen only a few times. The chain couples TRBV7-9 to TRBJ2-5; 9 bases align to TRBD1. Germline lookup yields CDR1 SEHNR and CDR2 FQNEAQ (reference sequence). The CDR3 runs 14 residues. The J segment lost 5 bases and the V segment lost 7 bases, leaving 8 bases of the junction unmatched. DNA of the CDR3: TGTGCCAGCAAGTTAACAGGGGGCAGGGAGACCCAGTACTTC. Its translation: CASKLTGGRETQYF.

The chain joins TRBV6-6 to TRBJ1-1, with 10 bases aligning to TRBD1. CDR1 is MNHNY, CDR2 SVGAGI, per germline (reference sequence). The V and J ends lost 0 bases and 5 bases, in that order; junction bases with no gene match: 6. This CDR3 comprises 16 residues. CDR3 loop: CASSYSKDRGFTEAFF. In DNA, the CDR3 is TGTGCCAGCAGTTACTCGAAGGACAGGGGGTTTACTGAAGCTTTCTTT.

This clonotype has only a few counts. The rearrangement uses TRBV20-1 and TRBJ1-4; TRBD1 matches 7 bases. The CDR3 sequence is 18 residues long. Germline V CDR1 and CDR2: DFQATT, SNEGSKA (reference sequence). J gave up 8 bases and V 4 bases, and 22 bases lay outside the gene matches. In DNA form, the CDR3 reads TGCAGTGCTAACTCCAAATGGGCTACAGGGGAACCGAGGGAAAAACTGTTTTTT. Encoded protein: CSANSKWATGEPREKLFF.

The V call is TRBV12-3 or TRBV12-4, the J call TRBJ1-1; no reliable D call. The CDR3 runs 12 residues. Between the trimmed V and J ends, which lost 1 base and 11 bases, there was a span of 11 bases. Here the CDR3 reads CASSLDTLAAFF. Here the CDR3 DNA reads TGTGCCAGCAGTTTAGATACTCTGGCTGCTTTCTTT.